Below, 6 T cell receptor beta chains from the same sample are listed, as sequenced in a study of blood T cell repertoires in COVID-19. Sequenced by immunoSEQ multiplex PCR; TCRdb stores in-frame clones only, minus some. The repertoire holds under 100,000 clones, roughly 90% seen once, with approximately 4.2% in the top ten. The sequenced material came from peripheral blood. These receptor sequences come from a man aged 45-65 years with active COVID-19.

The chain couples TRBV28 to TRBJ2-5; TRBD1 aligns across 9 bases. Germline CDR1 is MDHEN and CDR2 is SYDVKM. The CDR3 contains 15 residues. V lost 5 bases to trimming and J lost 3 bases; unmatched junction nucleotides: 7. CDR3 sequence: CASSASGTGKETQYF. CDR3 coding DNA: TGTGCCAGCAGTGCCTCGGGGACAGGGAAAGAGACCCAGTACTTC.

The chain recombines TRBV28 with TRBJ2-4; TRBD1 agrees at 8 bases. Per germline, CDR1 MDHEN and CDR2 SYDVKM. Trimming took 5 bases from V and 6 from J; bases not matched to a gene: 6. This CDR3 has 14 amino acids. DNA of the CDR3: TGTGCCAGCAGTATTGACAGGGGCGGAAACATTCAGTACTTC. Translation: CASSIDRGGNIQYF. Full variable domain (rest looked up from reference TRBV28 and TRBJ2-4): DVKVTQSSRYLVKRTGEKVFLECVQDMDHENMFWYRQDPGLGLRLIYFSYDVKMKEKGDIPEGYSVSREKKERFSLILESASTNQTSMYLCASSIDRGGNIQYFGAGTRLSVL.

For the CDR3, the DNA is TGTGCCAGTGACCGAGGGCCAACCTACGAGCAGTACTTC. Its translation: CASDRGPTYEQYF. The chain carries TRBV28 and TRBJ2-7; tentative D call: TRBD2 (5 bases). V lost 9 bases to trimming and J lost 2 bases, with 14 bases between them. This CDR3 has 13 amino acids. Germline assignment: CDR1 MDHEN and CDR2 SYDVKM. The full variable domain, rest sourced from reference TRBV28 and TRBJ2-7, is DVKVTQSSRYLVKRTGEKVFLECVQDMDHENMFWYRQDPGLGLRLIYFSYDVKMKEKGDIPEGYSVSREKKERFSLILESASTNQTSMYLCASDRGPTYEQYFGPGTRLTVT.

This clone was observed a handful of times. J is TRBJ1-5 and V is TRBV24-1; no definite D call. This CDR3 has 14 amino acids. Trimming stripped 4 bases from V and 7 bases from J, with 13 bases between. In germline, CDR1 is KGHDR, CDR2 SFDVKD. Here the CDR3 reads CATSDPSSRQPQHF. The DNA for the CDR3 is TGTGCCACCAGTGACCCCTCCTCTAGGCAGCCCCAGCATTTT.

This clone turned up a few times. The V and J genes are TRBV5-4 and TRBJ2-6; 7 bases map to TRBD1. Germline loops: CDR1 SGHNT, CDR2 YYREEE (reference sequence). With 5 bases clipped from V and 2 bases from J, the junction kept 7 bases outside the gene matches. The CDR3 consists of 16 residues. The chain's CDR3 is CASRRPTGAGANVLTF. DNA of the CDR3: TGTGCCAGCAGACGACCCACAGGGGCTGGGGCCAACGTCCTGACTTTC.

The rearrangement uses TRBV5-1 and TRBJ2-7; D remains ambiguous. V lost 5 bases to trimming and J lost 4 bases, with 16 bases between them. This CDR3 has 14 amino acids. CDR1 and CDR2 from the germline V gene are SGHRS and YFSETQ. CDR3 nucleotide sequence: TGCGCCAGCAGAATCTCCTCCGCGGAATACGAGCAGTACTTC. Protein sequence: CASRISSAEYEQYF.